Presented here are 8 T cell receptor beta chains from one specimen sequenced in a study of regulatory T cells in long-lasting Graves disease. Construction of the TCR beta libraries employed iRepertoire HTBI primers in conjunction with Arm-PCR of CDR3 regions. TCRdb fed the multiplex PCR reads into MiXCR, producing one record per CDR3 protein. This sample carries around 500,000 distinct CDR3 sequences, more than 15% of them seen once, and the ten largest clones take approximately 25%. Time point denoted: newly diagnosed GD, antithyroid drugs for less than 3 months. Following extraction of RNA from PBMCs, that RNA was used to make the TCR library. A further study also used this sample, focusing on T cells in Graves' hyperthyroidism and ophthalmopathy.

This specimen consisted of peripheral blood mononuclear cells (PBMCs), obtained at new diagnosis, from a patient treated with antithyroid drugs. All receptors derive from a woman aged 35-65 years with Graves disease.

This clonotype was detected only a few times. The chain couples TRBV9 to TRBJ2-1; D may be TRBD1 or TRBD2 (6 bases each). The CDR3 spans 16 residues. Germline CDR1 SGDLS, CDR2 YYNGEE. Trimming pared 0 bases from V and 8 bases from J, leaving 18 bases between. CDR3 bases: TGTGCCAGCAGCGTAGAAGTGGGGGGCCGTTTCGATGAGCAGTTCTTC. This translates into CASSVEVGGRFDEQFF. The full variable domain, completed using reference TRBV9 and TRBJ2-1, is DSGVTQTPKHLITATGQRVTLRCSPRSGDLSVYWYQQSLDQGLQFLIQYYNGEERAKGNILERFSAQQFPDLHSELNLSSLELGDSALYFCASSVEVGGRFDEQFFGPGTRLTVL.

The chain couples TRBV28 to TRBJ2-7; TRBD2 matches 10 bases. Germline trimming cut 6 bases from V and 7 bases from J; bases unmatched to any gene: 9. CDR3 length: 14 amino acids. Looked up from germline, CDR1 is MDHEN and CDR2 is SYDVKM. CDR3 sequence: CASSRGTSEEEQYF. The CDR3 DNA is TGTGCCAGCAGCCGGGGGACTAGCGAGGAGGAGCAGTACTTC.

The table lists this clonotype with many counts. V usage is TRBV7-2 and J usage is TRBJ1-5, with 8 positions matching TRBD1. The trim removed 2 bases at V and 4 bases at J, leaving 4 bases unmatched. CDR3 length: 15 residues. Germline loops: CDR1 SGHTA, CDR2 FQGNSA. Here the CDR3 DNA reads TGTGCCAGCAGCTTACGGACAGGGCCGAATCAGCCCCAGCATTTT. Its translation is CASSLRTGPNQPQHF.

This clonotype came up a few times. The genes are TRBV7-9 and TRBJ2-1; D tentatively reads TRBD1 or TRBD2 (6 bases each). V shed 3 bases and J shed 2 bases, with 17 bases lying between them. Germline V gene sequence: CDR1 SEHNR, CDR2 FQNEAQ (reference sequence). The CDR3 runs 17 residues. The CDR3 DNA reads as TGTGCCAGCAGCTTGGATGCGGGACACTCAGCCTACAATGAGCAGTTCTTC. Its protein product is CASSLDAGHSAYNEQFF.

This clonotype has just a few counts. The chain uses TRBV20-1 and TRBJ2-3; 13 bases fit TRBD2. The V gene's germline CDR1 is DFQATT and CDR2 SNEGSKA (reference sequence). The V gene end was trimmed by 5 bases and the J gene end by 9 bases; junction bases not matched to a gene: 8. The CDR3 consists of 14 residues. The DNA of the CDR3 is TGCAGTGCTCCTACTAGCGGGGGGGCAAGGACGCAGTATTTT. It specifies CSAPTSGGARTQYF.

The rearrangement links TRBV7-9 to TRBJ1-3; no clear D gene. The germline V gene has CDR1 SEHNR and CDR2 FQNEAQ (reference sequence). V was shortened by 6 bases and J by 0 bases, with 9 bases between the two germline ends. This CDR3 contains 14 residues. CDR3 region: CASSRPHSGNTIYF. CDR3 coding DNA: TGTGCCAGCAGTCGGCCCCACTCTGGAAACACCATATATTTT.

The DNA for the CDR3 is TGTGCCAGCAGTTACTCGGCCGTTGGTAGCCCCCCTATAAACCCTGAAGCTTTCTTT. Protein product: CASSYSAVGSPPINPEAFF. The chain uses TRBV6-5 and TRBJ1-1; D remains ambiguous. The V gene's germline CDR1 is MNHEY and CDR2 SVGAGI. Trimming left V 0 bases short and J 6 bases short, with 26 bases between. The CDR3 runs to 19 residues.

This clonotype was seen at least ten times. This sequence joins TRBV12-3 or TRBV12-4 and TRBJ2-5; D might be TRBD1 (5 bases). V lost 3 bases and J 1 base, leaving 12 bases between the germline ends. The length of the CDR3 is 15 residues. CDR3 region: CASSLAGRGQETQYF. As DNA, the CDR3 is TGTGCCAGCAGTTTGGCAGGGCGAGGCCAAGAGACCCAGTACTTC.